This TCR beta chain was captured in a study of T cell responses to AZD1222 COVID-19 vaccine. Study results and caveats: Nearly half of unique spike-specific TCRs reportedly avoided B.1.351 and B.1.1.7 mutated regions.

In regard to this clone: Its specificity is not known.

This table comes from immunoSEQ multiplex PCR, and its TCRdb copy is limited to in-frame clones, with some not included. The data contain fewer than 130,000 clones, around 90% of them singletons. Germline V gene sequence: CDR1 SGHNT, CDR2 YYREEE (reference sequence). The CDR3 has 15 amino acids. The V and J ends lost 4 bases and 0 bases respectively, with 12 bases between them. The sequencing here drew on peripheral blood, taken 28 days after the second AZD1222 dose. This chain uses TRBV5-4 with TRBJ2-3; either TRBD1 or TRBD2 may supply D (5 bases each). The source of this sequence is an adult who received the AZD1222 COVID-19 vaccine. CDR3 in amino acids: CASSPGTASTDTQYF. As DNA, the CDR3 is TGTGCCAGCAGCCCCGGGACCGCGAGCACAGATACGCAGTATTTT.